The 19 T cell receptor beta chains given below trace back to one sample, sequenced in a study of shared clonotypes between healthy human individuals (dated by TCRdb to about 2020). Library preparation employed the immunoSEQ multiplex PCR assay. Entries here come from immuneACCESS through TCRdb and include only in-frame sequences with V and J called. Some clones fail to appear in such tables; in the studies checked, an unresolved V gene covers under half of the shortfall, and the cause of the remainder is unknown. A total of roughly 1,500,000 clones appear in this sample, about 98.5% of them only once. Approximately 0.4% of the sample rests with the top ten. Specimen: naive CD4+ T cells sorted from blood. Read against the paper, the sample's cell subset or site label means: CD45RA+ positively selected. The source of these receptors is a man aged 25-45 years in good health.

The rearrangement links TRBV5-4 to TRBJ2-7; 13 bases line up with TRBD2. The CDR3 is made up of 18 amino acids. From germline, CDR1 is SGHNT and CDR2 YYREEE (reference sequence). Trimming cost V 3 bases and J 5 bases; bases outside gene matches: 14. DNA of the CDR3: TGTGCCAGCAGCTCCCGGACTAGCGGGAGAGTCGTTGGCGACGAGCAGTACTTC. It codes for CASSSRTSGRVVGDEQYF.

This chain connects TRBV7-3 to TRBJ2-3; 12 bases are shared with TRBD2. V lost 5 bases and J lost 3; bases outside the gene matches: 6. Germline V gene data show CDR1 as SGHTA and CDR2 as FQGTGA. CDR3 size: 16 residues. The CDR3 DNA sequence: TGTGCCAGCAGCCTCCTAGCGGGAGGGCCGACAGATACGCAGTATTTT. Amino acid sequence: CASSLLAGGPTDTQYF.

The chain recombines TRBV5-1 with TRBJ1-5; D unresolved. This CDR3 is 13 amino acids long. CDR1 SGHRS and CDR2 YFSETQ come from the germline V gene. Between the trimmed V and J ends, which lost 3 bases and 7 bases, there was a span of 11 bases. CDR3 coding DNA: TGCGCCAGCAGCTCGCGCGGTGAGCAGCCCCAGCATTTT. Amino acid sequence: CASSSRGEQPQHF.

This clone has just one count. The chain uses TRBV7-9 and TRBJ2-2; 9 nucleotides align to TRBD2. The V and J ends lost 5 bases and 2 bases, in that order; junction bases with no gene match: 3. The CDR3 sequence is 15 residues long. CDR1 is SEHNR, CDR2 FQNEAQ, per germline (reference sequence). The CDR3 nucleotides are TGTGCCAGCAGCCGACTAGCGGAAAACACCGGGGAGCTGTTTTTT. This encodes CASSRLAENTGELFF.

The rearrangement links TRBV5-4 to TRBJ1-1, with 8 bases lining up with TRBD1. CDR3 length: 14 amino acids. Germline loops: CDR1 SGHNT, CDR2 YYREEE (reference sequence). V shed 5 bases and J 1 base; nucleotides not matched to a gene: 4. CDR3 nucleotide sequence: TGTGCCAGCAGAAGACAGGGGTGGAACACTGAAGCTTTCTTT. Amino acids: CASRRQGWNTEAFF.

The chain joins TRBV7-2 to TRBJ2-5; TRBD2 might be the D (5 bases). CDR3 length equals 14 residues. Looked up from germline, CDR1 is SGHTA and CDR2 is FQGNSA. V was shortened by 1 base and J by 5 bases, with 11 bases between the two germline ends. The CDR3, as DNA: TGTGCCAGCAGCTTAGAGACCACTAGGGAGACCCAGTACTTC. It codes for CASSLETTRETQYF.

The V and J genes are TRBV11-2 and TRBJ1-1, with D possibly being TRBD1 (6 bases). The CDR3 sequence is 14 residues long. V shed 8 bases and J shed 5 bases, with 18 bases lying between them. In germline, CDR1 is SGHAT, CDR2 FQNNGV. The CDR3 region has the DNA TGTGCCAGCGCCTTACAGGGAGTAAAGACTGAAGCTTTCTTT. Protein sequence: CASALQGVKTEAFF.

CDR3 coding DNA: TGTGCCAGCAGCTTAGGCCCGCGGGGACTGGCCCTAGGTACCCAGTACTTC. Protein product: CASSLGPRGLALGTQYF. The chain employs TRBV7-2 and TRBJ2-5; perhaps TRBD2 as D (6 bases). This CDR3 is 17 amino acids long. Trimming left V 1 base short and J 8 bases short, with 23 bases between. Germline V gives CDR1 SGHTA, CDR2 FQGNSA.

This clone was counted a single time. This sequence joins TRBV15 and TRBJ2-2; 8 nucleotides match TRBD2. The CDR3 is made up of 16 amino acids. V lost 1 base and J lost 2; bases outside the gene matches: 3. CDR1 is LNHNV, CDR2 YYDKDF, per germline (reference sequence). The CDR3: CATSRGSGRNTGELFF. The CDR3 DNA follows: TGTGCCACCAGCAGAGGAAGCGGGAGAAACACCGGGGAGCTGTTTTTT.

V gene TRBV6-1 combines with J gene TRBJ2-7; D remains unclear. Germline V gene data show CDR1 as MNHNS and CDR2 as SASEGT. The CDR3 spans 14 residues. V gave up 6 bases and J gave up 6 bases, with 18 bases separating them. CDR3 sequence reads: CASSPPIQSGEQYF. CDR3 DNA: TGTGCCAGCAGCCCCCCAATTCAGTCTGGCGAGCAGTACTTC.

This chain joins TRBV19 and TRBJ2-3; D is uncertain. Trimming shortened V by 4 bases and J by 0 bases, and 8 bases separated the two germline ends. The germline V gene has CDR1 LNHDA and CDR2 SQIVND (reference sequence). The CDR3 is 14 residues long. For the CDR3, the DNA is TGTGCCAGTAGTAGAGTCGTCAGCACAGATACGCAGTATTTT. Protein sequence: CASSRVVSTDTQYF.

The chain combines TRBV6-5 with TRBJ1-3; the D is unclear. V was trimmed by 6 bases and J by 0 bases, leaving 9 bases between them. Germline V gives CDR1 MNHEY, CDR2 SVGAGI. This CDR3 spans 14 amino acids. CDR3 sequence reads: CASRTGNSGNTIYF. The CDR3 DNA follows: TGTGCCAGCAGGACGGGAAACTCTGGAAACACCATATATTTT.

This sequence joins TRBV7-2 and TRBJ1-3; D perhaps matches TRBD1 (6 bases). Trimming took 0 bases from V and 1 from J, leaving 13 bases between them. Germline loops: CDR1 SGHTA, CDR2 FQGNSA. The CDR3 runs to 17 residues. This chain's CDR3 is CASSLAVPRGSGNTIYF. In DNA, the CDR3 is TGTGCCAGCAGCTTAGCGGTCCCCAGGGGATCTGGAAACACCATATATTTT.

This clone came up once. The chain is built from TRBV6-1 and TRBJ1-3; the D is unclear. V shed 2 bases and J shed 5 bases, with 10 bases lying between them. The germline V gene encodes CDR1 MNHNS and CDR2 SASEGT. The CDR3 has 14 amino acids. The CDR3 region is CASSESSARNTIYF. The CDR3 region has the DNA TGTGCCAGCAGTGAATCGTCGGCCCGAAACACCATATATTTT.

A note on this clone: In the same sample, other DNA sequences code for this CDR3. The gene calls are TRBV2 and TRBJ2-1, with D possibly matching TRBD2 (6 bases). The CDR3 length is 11 residues. Germline loops: CDR1 SNHLY, CDR2 FYNNEI. With 8 bases removed from V and 4 bases from J, the gap between germline ends came to 6 bases. For the CDR3, the DNA is TGTGCCAGCCGGGAGTACAATGAGCAGTTCTTC. The encoded protein is CASREYNEQFF.

The chain uses TRBV21-1 and TRBJ1-3; the DNA was not compared with TRBD1, the D call given in the table. TRBV21-1 counts as a pseudogene. The CDR3 is made up of 11 amino acids. This CDR3 reads CAPYPGNTIYF. The CDR3 bases are TGTGCCCCCTATCCAGGGAACACCATATATTTT.

The V call is TRBV10-3, the J call TRBJ1-2; the D is unclear. V was pared by 6 bases and J by 0 bases, with 14 bases between. Germline V CDR1 and CDR2: ENHRY, SYGVKD. The CDR3 totals 15 residues. CDR3 amino acids: CAISLETLTNYGYTF. CDR3 in DNA: TGTGCCATCAGCCTGGAGACCCTTACTAACTATGGCTACACCTTC.

This sequence joins TRBV30 and TRBJ2-2; D gene unclear. Germline V gene lookup returns CDR1 GTSNPN and CDR2 SVGIG (reference sequence). V dropped 0 bases and J dropped 4 bases, with 15 bases sitting between them. This CDR3 is built from 16 residues. CDR3 residues: CAWSVGLTQITGELFF. CDR3 DNA: TGTGCCTGGAGTGTAGGTCTGACACAAATCACCGGGGAGCTGTTTTTT.

V gene TRBV5-1 combines with J gene TRBJ2-7; TRBD2 matches at 12 bases. The CDR3 totals 17 residues. Germline V gives CDR1 SGHRS, CDR2 YFSETQ. The junction had 13 bases not matched to a gene; V was cut back by 2 bases and J by 7 bases. In nucleotides, the CDR3 is TGCGCCAGCAGCTTCGGGACTAGCGGGTTATCAAGTAGGGAGCAGTACTTC. This codes for CASSFGTSGLSSREQYF.